This T cell receptor beta chain was identified during a study of technical replicates of blood from several donors. Data came from immunoSEQ multiplex PCR; TCRdb stores just in-frame clones and leaves some out. Among around 90,000 clones listed, about 94% were seen once. The CDR3 sequence is 16 residues long. Per germline, CDR1 MDHEN and CDR2 SYDVKM. V shed 5 bases and J shed 2 bases, with 19 bases lying between them. Source material: T cells isolated from PBMCs. The receptor was isolated from a human donor in good health. The chain links TRBV28 to TRBJ2-7, with a tentative D call TRBD1 (5 bases). The CDR3 DNA reads TGTGCCAGCAGTCCAGACATGGGGCTAGGGGCCTACGAGCAGTACTTC. Translated: CASSPDMGLGAYEQYF.